The 21 T cell receptor beta chains below come from one sample, sequenced in a study of human T cells and chemical hapten exposure. Time point defined: pre-sensitization, week 0. The sample's treatment: therapeutic diphenylcyclopropenone sensitization with weekly scalp DPC. A single record per CDR3 protein comes from TCRdb applying MiXCR to the RACE reads. The sample lists approximately 260,000 distinct CDR3 sequences; around 7.7% were seen once. The sample consisted of whole blood, taken in connection with sensitization to the hapten diphenylcyclopropenone (DPC). The receptors were sampled from a man between 18 and 29 years old with alopecia areata. Some clones in this sample may be carry-over from other donors' samples.

The chain couples TRBV7-9 to TRBJ2-7; D is possibly TRBD1 (6 bases). The CDR3 runs 15 residues. Germline values: CDR1 SEHNR, CDR2 FQNEAQ (reference sequence). In nucleotides, the CDR3 is TGTGTCAGCAGCTTAGCGCAGGGGATTCCCTACGAGCAGTACGTC. It encodes CVSSLAQGIPYEQYV.

This clonotype was seen many times. V usage is TRBV10-3 and J usage is TRBJ2-2; 13 bases match TRBD2. Germline assignment: CDR1 ENHRY and CDR2 SYGVKD. This CDR3 has 16 amino acids. J lost 3 bases, V lost 4 bases, and 2 bases had no gene match. DNA of the CDR3: TGTGCCATCAGTGCGGGACTAGCGGGGCACACCGGGGAGCTGTTTTTT. Translating it yields CAISAGLAGHTGELFF.

This clonotype was picked up a small number of times. The chain employs TRBV4-1 and TRBJ1-2; TRBD1 agrees at 8 bases. The V segment lost 5 bases and the J segment 8 bases; nucleotides outside the gene matches: 7. Germline-derived CDR1 and CDR2 are MGHRA and YSYEKL. The CDR3 has 13 residues. The CDR3 here is CASSIPGGGGYTF. The CDR3 DNA reads TGCGCCAGCAGCATTCCAGGGGGCGGCGGCTACACCTTC.

This clonotype showed up many times. The chain employs TRBV10-3 and TRBJ2-5; D unclear. Germline-derived CDR1 and CDR2 are ENHRY and SYGVKD. V was clipped by 3 bases and J by 2 bases, with 13 bases between them. This CDR3 has 15 amino acids. In DNA, the CDR3 is TGTGCCATCAGTGATTTCCAGGAGAGACAAGAGACCCAGTACTTC. This translates into CAISDFQERQETQYF.

The chain joins TRBV3-1 to TRBJ1-2, with 10 bases lining up with TRBD1. Germline lookup yields CDR1 LGHDT and CDR2 YNNKEL (reference sequence). V lost 4 bases to trimming and J lost 1 base; unmatched junction nucleotides: 6. CDR3 size: 16 residues. In DNA, the CDR3 is TGTGCCAGCAGCCTATGGACAGGGGGACGTAACTATGGCTACACCTTC. It yields the protein CASSLWTGGRNYGYTF.

This clonotype was observed at least ten times. The chain joins TRBV11-2 to TRBJ1-1; D ambiguous. This CDR3 is built from 14 residues. Germline CDR1 and CDR2: SGHAT and FQNNGV. The V end was cut by 2 bases, the J end by 11 bases, with 18 bases between. CDR3: CASSLYVLTPEAFF. The CDR3 DNA reads as TGTGCCAGCAGCTTATATGTGTTGACCCCGGAGGCTTTCTTT.

This clonotype came up many times. The chain employs TRBV6-4 and TRBJ2-2; D remains unclear. The CDR3 totals 13 residues. Trimming pared 2 bases from V and 1 base from J, leaving 2 bases between. CDR1 and CDR2 (germline): MRHNA, SNTAGT. DNA of the CDR3: TGTGCCAGCAGTGACGGGAACACCGGGGAGCTGTTTTTT. Amino acid sequence: CASSDGNTGELFF.

This chain links TRBV29-1 with TRBJ1-2; D uncertain. The CDR3 loop spans 10 amino acids. The germline V gene encodes CDR1 SQVTM and CDR2 ANQGSEA. The V end was cut by 1 base, the J end by 6 bases, with 3 bases between. Here the CDR3 DNA reads TGCAGCGTTGAAGGGGATGGCTACACCTTC. Protein: CSVEGDGYTF.

This clonotype was found a few times. At one end the junction does not follow the germline gene, possibly because of a read error. The rearrangement joins TRBV6-2 or TRBV6-3 to TRBJ1-1; 9 bases align to TRBD1. There are 12 residues in the CDR3. In germline, CDR1 is MNHEY, CDR2 SVGEGT. CDR3 nucleotides: TGTGCCAGCGGACAGGGGAGAACTGGAGCTTTCTTT. Its protein is CASGQGRTGAFF.

This clonotype has only a few counts. The chain carries TRBV6-2 or TRBV6-3 and TRBJ2-3; 7 nucleotides match TRBD1. The trim removed 6 bases at V and 2 bases at J, leaving 11 bases unmatched. CDR1 is MNHEY, CDR2 SVGEGT, per germline. The CDR3 totals 16 residues. CDR3 in DNA: TGTGCCAGCAGACCGCCCCGGGACAGCCCCACAGATACGCAGTATTTT. Its translation: CASRPPRDSPTDTQYF.

The sample holds many counts of this clonotype. This chain links TRBV28 with TRBJ2-6; D is undetermined. This CDR3 has 15 residues. Germline V CDR1 and CDR2: MDHEN, SYDVKM. Trimming left V 5 bases short and J 0 bases short, with 8 bases between. This CDR3 reads CASSLYSSGANVLTF. CDR3 DNA: TGTGCCAGCAGTCTGTACAGCTCTGGGGCCAACGTCCTGACTTTC.

This clonotype was recorded many times. V usage is TRBV7-3 and J usage is TRBJ1-1; D not resolved. The germline V gene has CDR1 SGHTA and CDR2 FQGTGA. The CDR3 has 13 residues. Trimming took off 5 bases at V and 11 bases at J, with 18 bases between the two ends. The chain's CDR3 is CASSLPSKGVAFF. The CDR3 DNA is TGTGCCAGCAGCCTCCCATCGAAGGGTGTCGCTTTCTTT.

CDR3 nucleotides: TGTGCCAGCAGCTTAGAACCTGAGAGGAGTGAAGCTTTCTTT. This gives the protein CASSLEPERSEAFF. The rearrangement links TRBV7-2 to TRBJ1-1; D is ambiguous. Trimming left V 1 base short and J 7 bases short, with 13 bases between. Per germline, CDR1 SGHTA and CDR2 FQGNSA. CDR3 size: 14 residues. The full variable domain, completed using reference TRBV7-2 and TRBJ1-1, is GAGVSQSPSNKVTEKGKDVELRCDPISGHTALYWYRQSLGQGLEFLIYFQGNSAPDKSGLPSDRFSAERTGGSVSTLTIQRTQQEDSAVYLCASSLEPERSEAFFGQGTRLTVV.

The chain uses TRBV5-6 and TRBJ1-4; D gene uncertain. V was cut by 3 bases and J by 0 bases, with 12 bases left in between. The V gene's germline CDR1 is SGHDT and CDR2 YYEEEE. The CDR3 length is 16 residues. CDR3 region: CASSYHSLATNEKLFF. The CDR3 DNA sequence: TGTGCCAGCAGCTACCACAGCCTCGCAACTAATGAAAAACTGTTTTTT.

The genes are TRBV5-6 and TRBJ2-1; no clear D gene. V dropped 0 bases and J dropped 2 bases, with 6 bases sitting between them. This CDR3 spans 14 amino acids. The V gene's germline CDR1 is SGHDT and CDR2 YYEEEE. Here the CDR3 DNA reads TGTGCCAGCAGCTTGGTCGGACCCTACAATGAGCAGTTCTTC. Protein: CASSLVGPYNEQFF.

The CDR3 DNA reads as TGTGCCAGCTCCCCTTTGGGACAGGGGAGGGACATTCAGTACTTC. Its translation is CASSPLGQGRDIQYF. The chain couples TRBV27 to TRBJ2-4, with TRBD1 matching over 10 bases. This CDR3 region has 15 residues. V lost 8 bases and J lost 8; bases outside the gene matches: 12. The germline CDR1 and CDR2 sequences are MNHEY and SMNVEV (reference sequence).

This clonotype was detected ten times or more. The V call is TRBV27, the J call TRBJ1-1, with TRBD1 identical over 8 bases. The CDR3 consists of 15 residues. Looked up from germline, CDR1 is MNHEY and CDR2 is SMNVEV (reference sequence). V lost 1 base to trimming and J lost 5 bases; unmatched junction nucleotides: 6. CDR3 bases: TGTGCCAGCAGTTTATTCGGCAGGGGGCAGACTGAAGCTTTCTTT. Protein sequence: CASSLFGRGQTEAFF.

Only a few counts were recorded for this clonotype. The CDR3: CSAYGSTEAFF. CDR3 DNA: TGCAGTGCTTACGGTAGCACTGAAGCTTTCTTT. The chain couples TRBV20-1 to TRBJ1-1; D unclear. Germline loops: CDR1 DFQATT, CDR2 SNEGSKA (reference sequence). Trimming cost V 5 bases and J 4 bases, with 8 bases left between them. The CDR3 length is 11 residues.

The genes are TRBV20-1 and TRBJ1-5; D unresolved. V was pared by 2 bases and J by 1 base, with 6 bases between. The CDR3 loop spans 13 amino acids. The germline CDR1 and CDR2 sequences are DFQATT and SNEGSKA (reference sequence). CDR3 nucleotide sequence: TGCAGTGCTAGATCAACGAGCAATCAGCCCCAGCATTTT. Encoded protein: CSARSTSNQPQHF.

This clonotype was counted between two and nine times. Since a much larger clone is just one base distant, this may be a read error. This chain connects TRBV6-1 to TRBJ2-3; 10 bases are a match to TRBD2. With V trimmed by 0 bases and J by 4 bases, 1 base remained unmatched. The CDR3 has 15 amino acids. Germline V gene sequence: CDR1 MNHNS, CDR2 SASEGT. CDR3 nucleotide sequence: TGTGCCAGCAGTGAAGCTAGCGGGGGGCCAGATACGCAGTATTTT. Protein sequence: CASSEASGGPDTQYF.

The chain combines TRBV29-1 with TRBJ2-7; D is perhaps TRBD2 (5 bases). This CDR3 spans 13 amino acids. The V gene lost 2 bases and the J gene lost 3 bases, with 11 bases spanning the gap. Per the germline V gene, CDR1 is SQVTM and CDR2 is ANQGSEA. Here the CDR3 DNA reads TGCAGCGTTGAAAATGCGGGCTTCTACGAGCAGTACTTC. Protein: CSVENAGFYEQYF.